Reported below is one T cell receptor (beta chain). The antigen remains unidentified. Enrolled patients, whose metastatic non-small-cell lung cancer was chemo-refractory, received focal radiation plus CTLA-4 blockade with ipilimumab. Germline trimming cut 3 bases from V and 7 bases from J; bases unmatched to any gene: 13. This CDR3 has 16 residues. From germline, CDR1 is SQVTM and CDR2 ANQGSEA. Sequencing used immunoSEQ multiplex PCR; TCRdb keeps in-frame clones, though not all of them. The sample has roughly 80,000 clones, 78% seen once. The data were taken from a study of radiotherapy plus CTLA-4 blockade in lung cancer. Study results and caveats: Once radiotherapy plus ipilimumab had been given, TCR clones derived from tumor expanded in blood.

The TCR originated in a human donor with non-small cell lung cancer who had a partial response to radiotherapy plus ipilimumab. Some clones in this sample may be carry-over from other donors' samples. This rearrangement joins TRBV29-1 to TRBJ2-1, with 9 nucleotides matching TRBD2. The sequencing here drew on peripheral blood, taken from a patient treated with radiotherapy plus ipilimumab. The CDR3 loop reads CSVEGLLSGSGNEQFF. The CDR3 bases are TGCAGCGTTGAGGGATTGCTTAGCGGGAGTGGGAATGAGCAGTTCTTC.